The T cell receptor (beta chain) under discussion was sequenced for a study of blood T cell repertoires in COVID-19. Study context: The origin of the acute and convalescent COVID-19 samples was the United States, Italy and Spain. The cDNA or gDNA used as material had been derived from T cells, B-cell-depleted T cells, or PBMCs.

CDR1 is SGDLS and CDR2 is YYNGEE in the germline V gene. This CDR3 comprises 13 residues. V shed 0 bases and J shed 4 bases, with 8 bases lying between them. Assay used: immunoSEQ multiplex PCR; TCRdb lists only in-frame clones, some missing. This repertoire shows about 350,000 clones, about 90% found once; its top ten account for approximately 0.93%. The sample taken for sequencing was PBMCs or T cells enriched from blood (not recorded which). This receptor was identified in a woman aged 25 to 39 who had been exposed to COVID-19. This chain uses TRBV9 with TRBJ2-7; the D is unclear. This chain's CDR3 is CASSVGGRYEQYF. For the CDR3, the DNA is TGTGCCAGCAGCGTAGGAGGTCGGTACGAGCAGTACTTC.